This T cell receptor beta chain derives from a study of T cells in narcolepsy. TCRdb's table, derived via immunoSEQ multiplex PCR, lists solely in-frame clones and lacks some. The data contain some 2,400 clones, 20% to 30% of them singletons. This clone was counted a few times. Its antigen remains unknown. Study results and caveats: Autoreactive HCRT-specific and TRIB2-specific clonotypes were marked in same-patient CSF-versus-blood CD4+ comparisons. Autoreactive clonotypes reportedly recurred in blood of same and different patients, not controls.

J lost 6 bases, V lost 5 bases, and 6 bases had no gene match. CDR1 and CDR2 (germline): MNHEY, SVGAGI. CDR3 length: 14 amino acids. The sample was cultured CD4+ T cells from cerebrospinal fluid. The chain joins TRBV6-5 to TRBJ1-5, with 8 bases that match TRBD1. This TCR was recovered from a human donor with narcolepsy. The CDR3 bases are TGTGCCAGCAGTCCCATCAGGGGGCCTCAGCCCCAGCATTTT. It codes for CASSPIRGPQPQHF.